These T cell receptor beta chains were read from a single sample in a study of shared clonotypes between healthy human individuals. Profiling relied on immunoSEQ multiplex PCR, and the TCRdb table lists in-frame clones only, not all of them. Of fewer than 3 million clones in the sample, 80% to 95% were seen once. The sequencing sample was made of naive CD4+ T cells from PBMCs. These receptors all come from a man in his late teens or twenties in good health. Some clones in this sample may be carry-over from other donors' samples. CDR3s include the opening cysteine and the closing phenylalanine or tryptophan. The D gene is left open where the match is weak. Some rows have no size entry. The others give once, few or many, or a class for an expanded clone.

v_call: TRBV5-4
clone_size: .
d_call: TRBD1
j_call: TRBJ1-4
cdr3_aa: CASSLRQGSVREKLFF
cdr3_nt: TGTGCCAGCAGCTTGAGACAGGGATCGGTCCGCGAAAAACTGTTTTTT

v_call: TRBV5-1
clone_size: once
d_call: .
j_call: TRBJ2-2
cdr3_aa: CASSLEGVTGELFF
cdr3_nt: TGCGCCAGCAGCTTGGAAGGGGTCACCGGGGAGCTGTTTTTT

v_call: TRBV14
clone_size: once
d_call: .
j_call: TRBJ1-1
cdr3_aa: CASSQGGLGTEAFF
cdr3_nt: TGTGCCAGCAGCCAAGGGGGGCTGGGAACTGAAGCTTTCTTT

v_call: TRBV29-1
clone_size: .
d_call: .
j_call: TRBJ1-2
cdr3_aa: CSAEPMDGFYGYTF
cdr3_nt: TGCAGCGCCGAGCCCATGGACGGATTTTATGGCTACACCTTC

v_call: TRBV5-1
clone_size: .
d_call: .
j_call: TRBJ2-5
cdr3_aa: CASSLEAGALQETQYF
cdr3_nt: TGCGCCAGCAGCTTGGAGGCAGGGGCTCTCCAAGAGACCCAGTACTTC

v_call: TRBV7-9
clone_size: .
d_call: .
j_call: TRBJ2-1
cdr3_aa: CASSLDPNEQFF
cdr3_nt: TGTGCCAGCAGCTTAGACCCTAATGAGCAGTTCTTC

v_call: TRBV28
clone_size: .
d_call: .
j_call: TRBJ1-1
cdr3_aa: CASSTPGGGTEAFF
cdr3_nt: TGTGCCAGCAGTACACCGGGGGGCGGGACTGAAGCTTTCTTT

v_call: TRBV19
clone_size: .
d_call: TRBD1
j_call: TRBJ1-4
cdr3_aa: CASTDRGHTNEKLFF
cdr3_nt: TGTGCCAGCACTGACAGGGGTCATACTAATGAAAAACTGTTTTTT

v_call: TRBV18
clone_size: .
d_call: .
j_call: TRBJ1-1
cdr3_aa: CASSRGSNTEAFF
cdr3_nt: TGTGCCAGCTCTCGCGGGTCGAACACTGAAGCTTTCTTT

v_call: TRBV5-1
clone_size: .
d_call: TRBD1
j_call: TRBJ2-7
cdr3_aa: CASSVDRGIDEQYF
cdr3_nt: TGCGCCAGCAGCGTGGACAGGGGGATCGACGAGCAGTACTTC

v_call: TRBV30
clone_size: few
d_call: .
j_call: TRBJ1-1
cdr3_aa: CAWSVNRPGTGAEAFF
cdr3_nt: TGTGCCTGGAGTGTAAACCGTCCCGGGACGGGAGCTGAAGCTTTCTTT

v_call: TRBV5-4
clone_size: .
d_call: .
j_call: TRBJ1-1
cdr3_aa: CASSFRLNTEAFF
cdr3_nt: TGTGCCAGCAGTTTTAGATTGAACACTGAAGCTTTCTTT

v_call: TRBV13
clone_size: .
d_call: TRBD2
j_call: TRBJ2-3
cdr3_aa: CASSSPKGSAREGDTQYF
cdr3_nt: TGTGCCAGCAGCTCCCCTAAGGGTAGCGCTCGGGAGGGAGATACGCAGTATTTT

v_call: TRBV5-1
clone_size: .
d_call: .
j_call: TRBJ2-2
cdr3_aa: CASSLVPGSPNTGELFF
cdr3_nt: TGCGCCAGCAGCTTGGTTCCCGGGAGCCCGAACACCGGGGAGCTGTTTTTT

v_call: TRBV30
clone_size: .
d_call: .
j_call: TRBJ2-1
cdr3_aa: CAWSGPGGQFF
cdr3_nt: TGTGCCTGGAGTGGCCCCGGAGGGCAGTTCTTC

v_call: TRBV2
clone_size: .
d_call: .
j_call: TRBJ1-5
cdr3_aa: CASSDRGYQPQHF
cdr3_nt: TGTGCCAGCAGTGACAGGGGTTATCAGCCCCAGCATTTT

v_call: TRBV13
clone_size: .
d_call: TRBD1
j_call: TRBJ1-2
cdr3_aa: CASSLAETGGGYGGYTF
cdr3_nt: TGTGCCAGCAGCTTAGCCGAGACAGGGGGCGGGTATGGTGGCTACACCTTC

v_call: TRBV27
clone_size: .
d_call: .
j_call: TRBJ2-5
cdr3_aa: CASSSWGMETQYF
cdr3_nt: TGTGCCAGCAGTTCATGGGGGATGGAGACCCAGTACTTC

v_call: TRBV7-3
clone_size: .
d_call: .
j_call: TRBJ1-1
cdr3_aa: CASSFRSNTEAFF
cdr3_nt: TGTGCCAGCAGCTTTCGATCGAACACTGAAGCTTTCTTT

v_call: TRBV5-6
clone_size: .
d_call: .
j_call: TRBJ2-7
cdr3_aa: CASSSRDILYYEQYF
cdr3_nt: TGTGCCAGCAGCTCCCGGGACATTCTCTACTACGAGCAGTACTTC

v_call: TRBV7-2
clone_size: .
d_call: .
j_call: TRBJ1-1
cdr3_aa: CASSSGTLTEAFF
cdr3_nt: TGTGCCAGCAGCTCCGGGACTTTAACTGAAGCTTTCTTT

v_call: TRBV28
clone_size: .
d_call: .
j_call: TRBJ1-4
cdr3_aa: CASSLTGGSYEKLFF
cdr3_nt: TGTGCCAGCAGCTTAACGGGGGGCTCCTACGAAAAACTGTTTTTT

v_call: TRBV5-6
clone_size: .
d_call: .
j_call: TRBJ1-6
cdr3_aa: CASSVTGGNSPLHF
cdr3_nt: TGTGCCAGCAGTGTGACAGGTGGCAATTCACCCCTCCACTTT

v_call: TRBV18
clone_size: .
d_call: TRBD2
j_call: TRBJ2-1
cdr3_aa: CASSPQGLALNEQFF
cdr3_nt: TGTGCCAGCTCACCACAGGGACTAGCGCTGAATGAGCAGTTCTTC

v_call: TRBV5-1
clone_size: .
d_call: TRBD1
j_call: TRBJ1-1
cdr3_aa: CASSLHRGGTEAFF
cdr3_nt: TGCGCCAGCAGCTTACACAGGGGAGGGACTGAAGCTTTCTTT

v_call: TRBV2
clone_size: .
d_call: TRBD2
j_call: TRBJ2-6
cdr3_aa: CASSEVFSGSGGANVLTF
cdr3_nt: TGTGCCAGCAGTGAAGTGTTTAGCGGGAGCGGTGGGGCCAACGTCCTGACTTTC

v_call: TRBV6-5
clone_size: .
d_call: TRBD1
j_call: TRBJ1-5
cdr3_aa: CASSGDRGRQPQHF
cdr3_nt: TGTGCCAGCAGTGGGGACAGGGGGCGGCAGCCCCAGCATTTT

v_call: TRBV28
clone_size: .
d_call: .
j_call: TRBJ1-2
cdr3_aa: CAISAPSSPGQATYGYTF
cdr3_nt: TGTGCCATCTCGGCCCCAAGCTCTCCTGGACAAGCAACCTATGGCTACACCTTC

v_call: TRBV2
clone_size: .
d_call: .
j_call: TRBJ2-7
cdr3_aa: CASRGDGQSYEQYF
cdr3_nt: TGTGCCAGCAGGGGGGACGGACAGAGTTACGAGCAGTACTTC

v_call: TRBV11-2
clone_size: .
d_call: TRBD2
j_call: TRBJ2-1
cdr3_aa: CASSLVGTSSEQFF
cdr3_nt: TGTGCCAGCAGCTTAGTTGGGACTAGTTCGGAGCAGTTCTTC

v_call: TRBV6-7
clone_size: once
d_call: .
j_call: TRBJ2-7
cdr3_aa: CASTRTGRIPWSYEQYF
cdr3_nt: TGTGCCAGCACCCGGACCGGACGGATCCCTTGGTCCTACGAGCAGTACTTC

v_call: TRBV15
clone_size: .
d_call: .
j_call: TRBJ1-1
cdr3_aa: CATSRDKGANTEAFF
cdr3_nt: TGTGCCACCAGCAGAGATAAGGGAGCCAACACTGAAGCTTTCTTT

v_call: TRBV7-7
clone_size: .
d_call: .
j_call: TRBJ2-5
cdr3_aa: CASSLLAGKWETQYF
cdr3_nt: TGTGCCAGCAGCTTACTGGCAGGGAAGTGGGAGACCCAGTACTTC

v_call: TRBV5-1
clone_size: .
d_call: .
j_call: TRBJ2-3
cdr3_aa: CASSLVSGPLTDTQYF
cdr3_nt: TGCGCCAGCAGCTTGGTATCCGGGCCCCTCACAGATACGCAGTATTTT

v_call: TRBV27
clone_size: .
d_call: .
j_call: TRBJ2-3
cdr3_aa: CASSSQPSTDTQYF
cdr3_nt: TGTGCCAGCAGTTCCCAACCTAGCACAGATACGCAGTATTTT

v_call: TRBV2
clone_size: .
d_call: .
j_call: TRBJ2-5
cdr3_aa: CASMRGEETQYF
cdr3_nt: TGTGCCAGCATGAGGGGAGAAGAGACCCAGTACTTC

v_call: TRBV5-1
clone_size: .
d_call: .
j_call: TRBJ2-3
cdr3_aa: CASTYSGSRDTQYF
cdr3_nt: TGCGCCAGCACCTATTCCGGGTCGCGAGATACGCAGTATTTT

v_call: TRBV28
clone_size: .
d_call: .
j_call: TRBJ1-2
cdr3_aa: CASSFGPYGYTF
cdr3_nt: TGTGCCAGCAGTTTTGGTCCTTATGGCTACACCTTC

v_call: TRBV2
clone_size: .
d_call: .
j_call: TRBJ2-1
cdr3_aa: CASSEAEEQFF
cdr3_nt: TGTGCCAGCAGTGAAGCTGAAGAGCAGTTCTTC

v_call: TRBV6-6
clone_size: few
d_call: .
j_call: TRBJ1-1
cdr3_aa: CASTGRTEAFF
cdr3_nt: TGTGCCAGCACGGGGCGCACTGAAGCTTTCTTT

v_call: TRBV28
clone_size: once
d_call: .
j_call: TRBJ2-5
cdr3_aa: CASSLRSRGRGETQYF
cdr3_nt: TGTGCCAGCAGTCTTCGGTCCAGGGGCCGGGGGGAGACCCAGTACTTC

v_call: TRBV5-8
clone_size: .
d_call: .
j_call: TRBJ2-7
cdr3_aa: CASSLEGGSYEQYF
cdr3_nt: TGTGCCAGCAGCTTGGAGGGAGGCAGCTACGAGCAGTACTTC